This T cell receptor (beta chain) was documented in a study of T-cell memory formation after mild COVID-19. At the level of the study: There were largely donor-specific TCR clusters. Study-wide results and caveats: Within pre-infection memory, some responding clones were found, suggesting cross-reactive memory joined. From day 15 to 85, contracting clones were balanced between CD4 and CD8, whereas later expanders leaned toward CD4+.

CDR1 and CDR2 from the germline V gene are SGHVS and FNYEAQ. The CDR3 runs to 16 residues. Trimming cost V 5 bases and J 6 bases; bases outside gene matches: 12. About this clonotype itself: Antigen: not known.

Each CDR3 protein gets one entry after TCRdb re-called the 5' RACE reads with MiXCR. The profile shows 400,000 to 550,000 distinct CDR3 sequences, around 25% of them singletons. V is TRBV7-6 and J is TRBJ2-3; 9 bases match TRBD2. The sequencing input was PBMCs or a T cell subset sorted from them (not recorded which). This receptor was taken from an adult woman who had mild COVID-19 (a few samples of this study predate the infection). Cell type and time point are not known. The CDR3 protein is CASSSEIAGVLDTQYF. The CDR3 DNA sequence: TGTGCCAGCAGCAGTGAAATAGCGGGAGTACTGGATACGCAGTATTTT.